Listed below are T cell receptor beta chains from one sample, sequenced in a study of T-cell memory formation after mild COVID-19. TCRdb reprocessed the 5' RACE reads with MiXCR, giving one entry per CDR3 protein. The sample contains about 150,000 distinct CDR3 sequences, about 14% of which appear only once. Sequenced: PBMCs or a T cell subset sorted from them (not recorded which). All receptors come from an adult woman who had mild COVID-19 (a few samples of this study predate the infection). Cell type and time point are not known. The CDR3 runs from the conserved cysteine through the conserved F or W. D genes are given only for firm matches. Rows may omit the clone size; those that give it use once, few, many or a size class.

>NA|TRBJ2-3|TRBV5-6|TRBD2
CASRGLGSTDTQYF
TGTGCCAGCAGGGGACTAGGGAGCACAGATACGCAGTATTTT
>many|TRBJ2-7|TRBV7-6|NA
CASSPERGTGYEQYF
TGTGCCAGCAGCCCAGAGAGGGGGACGGGCTACGAGCAGTACTTC
>NA|TRBJ1-1|TRBV5-6|TRBD1
CASSGGTGHTEAFF
TGTGCCAGCAGTGGGGGGACAGGCCACACTGAAGCTTTCTTT
>NA|TRBJ1-2|TRBV5-6|TRBD1
CASSHGQGNYGYTF
TGTGCCAGCAGCCACGGACAGGGCAACTATGGCTACACCTTC
>few|TRBJ1-4|TRBV6-5|NA
CASSYPGRNEKLFF
TGTGCCAGCAGTTACCCCGGCAGGAATGAAAAACTGTTTTTT
>many|TRBJ2-1|TRBV6-2/TRBV6-3|NA
CASSHRDWSSSYNEQFF
TGTGCCAGCAGTCACCGGGACTGGTCGAGCTCCTACAATGAGCAGTTCTTC
>few|TRBJ2-1|TRBV7-9|TRBD2
CASSLWSLAAYNEQFF
TGTGCCAGCAGCTTATGGTCACTAGCGGCCTACAATGAGCAGTTCTTC
>NA|TRBJ2-5|TRBV5-6|TRBD1
CASSFWTGGQETQYF
TGTGCCAGCAGCTTTTGGACAGGGGGGCAAGAGACCCAGTACTTC
>NA|TRBJ2-3|TRBV11-2|NA
CASSLTVGDTQYF
TGTGCCAGCAGCTTGACGGTGGGAGATACGCAGTATTTT
>NA|TRBJ2-4|TRBV7-3|NA
CASSSLVAKNIQYF
TGTGCCAGCAGCTCCCTCGTAGCCAAAAACATTCAGTACTTC
>NA|TRBJ2-3|TRBV12-3/TRBV12-4|NA
CASCSTSSGNTQYF
TGTGCCAGCTGCTCCACCAGCAGTGGGAATACGCAGTATTTT
>NA|TRBJ2-1|TRBV2|TRBD2
CASSAIPTSGSEDEQFF
TGTGCCAGCAGTGCAATACCGACTAGCGGGAGTGAAGATGAGCAGTTCTTC
>few|TRBJ2-3|TRBV13|NA
CASSFSRGVDTQYF
TGTGCCAGCAGCTTCTCCAGGGGGGTAGATACGCAGTATTTT
>few|TRBJ2-7|TRBV10-3|NA
CAISAVTYEQYF
TGTGCCATCAGCGCCGTCACCTACGAGCAGTACTTC
>few|TRBJ2-7|TRBV6-1|TRBD1
CASSGGQGIYEQYF
TGTGCCAGCAGTGGCGGACAGGGAATCTACGAGCAGTACTTC
>NA|TRBJ1-5|TRBV7-3|TRBD1
CASSLTGQYNQPQHF
TGTGCCAGCAGCTTAACGGGACAGTATAATCAGCCCCAGCATTTT
>few|TRBJ2-1|TRBV7-8|TRBD2
CASSFSGGAPYNEQFF
TGTGCCAGCAGCTTTAGCGGGGGGGCACCCTACAATGAGCAGTTCTTC
>many|TRBJ2-1|TRBV20-1|NA
CSARLNPHDNEQFF
TGCAGTGCTAGACTTAACCCGCACGACAATGAGCAGTTCTTC
>many|TRBJ2-1|TRBV6-1|NA
CASSLELGLLNNEQFF
TGTGCCAGCAGTCTCGAACTTGGACTTCTTAACAATGAGCAGTTCTTC
>many|TRBJ2-5|TRBV7-9|NA
CASSFRGETQYF
TGTGCCAGCAGCTTTCGGGGAGAGACCCAGTACTTC
>few|TRBJ2-7|TRBV7-2|TRBD1
CASSLARGQGALYEQYF
TGTGCCAGCAGCCTCGCGAGGGGACAGGGGGCACTTTACGAGCAGTACTTC
>few|TRBJ2-1|TRBV5-1|TRBD1
CASSLLGQGASYNEQFF
TGCGCCAGCAGCTTGTTGGGACAGGGGGCCTCTTACAATGAGCAGTTCTTC
>few|TRBJ1-1|TRBV13|TRBD1
CASSPPGQRNTEAFF
TGTGCCAGCAGCCCACCGGGACAGCGTAACACTGAAGCTTTCTTT
>NA|TRBJ2-3|TRBV5-6|NA
CASSLTTLTDTQYF
TGTGCCAGCAGCTTGACTACGCTCACAGATACGCAGTATTTT
>NA|TRBJ2-1|TRBV11-3|NA
CASSPHPPQAQQFF
TGTGCCAGCAGCCCCCATCCCCCGCAGGCCCAGCAGTTCTTC
>NA|TRBJ2-3|TRBV12-3/TRBV12-4|TRBD1
CASAIRQGAPDTQYF
TGTGCCAGCGCAATCCGGCAGGGGGCGCCGGATACGCAGTATTTT
>NA|TRBJ2-1|TRBV11-2|NA
CASSETKFYNEQFF
TGTGCCAGCAGCGAAACAAAATTCTACAATGAGCAGTTCTTC
>few|TRBJ2-4|TRBV30|NA
CAWGVGEAKNIQYF
TGTGCCTGGGGGGTGGGAGAAGCCAAAAACATTCAGTACTTC
>few|TRBJ2-1|TRBV20-1|TRBD2
CSAHQIDSGSDYNEQFF
TGCAGTGCCCATCAAATTGATAGCGGGAGCGACTACAATGAGCAGTTCTTC
>medium-sized|TRBJ1-1|TRBV27|NA
CASSLIMGGGTEAFF
TGTGCCAGCAGTCTCATCATGGGGGGTGGGACTGAAGCTTTCTTT
>NA|TRBJ1-1|TRBV5-1|NA
CASNRRSNTEAFF
TGCGCCAGCAACCGTCGGTCGAACACTGAAGCTTTCTTT
>few|TRBJ2-3|TRBV12-3/TRBV12-4|TRBD2
CASSLASGSRDTQYF
TGTGCCAGCAGTTTAGCTAGCGGGAGTAGAGATACGCAGTATTTT
>many|TRBJ2-3|TRBV20-1|TRBD2
CSARNRRGYTDTQYF
TGCAGTGCTAGAAATCGGCGGGGGTACACAGATACGCAGTATTTT
>NA|TRBJ1-1|TRBV7-6|NA
CASSSSGGADTEAFF
TGTGCCAGCAGCTCGAGCGGGGGCGCGGACACTGAAGCTTTCTTT
>NA|TRBJ2-1|TRBV5-1|NA
CASSLGIGVQFF
TGCGCCAGCAGCTTGGGGATCGGGGTCCAGTTCTTC
>NA|TRBJ2-5|TRBV12-3/TRBV12-4|TRBD2
CASETSGGASRKKTQYF
TGTGCCAGCGAGACTAGCGGGGGGGCCAGTCGAAAGAAGACCCAGTACTTC
>NA|TRBJ2-6|TRBV20-1|NA
CSAREERQSPSGANVLTF
TGCAGTGCTAGAGAGGAGCGACAGTCTCCCTCTGGGGCCAACGTCCTGACTTTC
>many|TRBJ2-7|TRBV20-1|TRBD2
CSARAGTSLSEQYF
TGCAGTGCTAGAGCCGGGACTAGCCTCTCCGAGCAGTACTTC
>NA|TRBJ1-3|TRBV2|NA
CASTWEQGNTIYF
TGTGCCAGCACCTGGGAACAGGGAAACACCATATATTTT
>NA|TRBJ2-1|TRBV6-4|TRBD2
CASSEGLAGVDEQFF
TGTGCCAGCAGCGAGGGACTAGCGGGAGTGGATGAGCAGTTCTTC
>many|TRBJ2-7|TRBV5-1|NA
CASSSGDSYEQYF
TGCGCCAGCAGCTCTGGGGACTCCTACGAGCAGTACTTC
>NA|TRBJ2-3|TRBV6-1|TRBD2
CASSPGGMDTQYF
TGTGCCAGCAGTCCGGGGGGTATGGATACGCAGTATTTT
>NA|TRBJ2-5|TRBV7-7|TRBD1
CASSFHRGGIETQYF
TGTGCCAGCAGCTTCCACAGGGGTGGAATAGAGACCCAGTACTTC
>few|TRBJ1-6|TRBV5-1|NA
CASSSHGNGNNSPLHF
TGCGCCAGCAGCAGTCATGGTAATGGGAATAATTCACCCCTCCACTTT
>few|TRBJ2-1|TRBV5-1|TRBD1
CASSSTGGGVGEQFF
TGCGCCAGCAGCTCTACAGGGGGCGGGGTAGGTGAGCAGTTCTTC
>few|TRBJ2-1|TRBV7-9|NA
CASSSGTSEVNEQFF
TGTGCCAGCAGCTCCGGGACTTCGGAGGTCAATGAGCAGTTCTTC
>few|TRBJ2-1|TRBV7-7|NA
CASSMSPLGYNEQFF
TGTGCTAGCAGCATGAGTCCCCTTGGATACAATGAGCAGTTCTTC
>few|TRBJ1-1|TRBV5-1|NA
CASRRGEGGTEAFF
TGCGCCAGCAGACGAGGGGAGGGCGGGACTGAAGCTTTCTTT
>NA|TRBJ2-3|TRBV5-1|TRBD2
CASSRTSGTIDTQYF
TGCGCCAGCAGCCGGACTAGCGGGACAATAGATACGCAGTATTTT
>few|TRBJ2-3|TRBV29-1|NA
CSVGGGDTQYF
TGCAGCGTTGGAGGGGGAGATACGCAGTATTTT
>NA|TRBJ1-2|TRBV20-1|NA
CSASARGNYGYTF
TGCAGTGCCAGCGCAAGGGGGAACTATGGCTACACCTTC